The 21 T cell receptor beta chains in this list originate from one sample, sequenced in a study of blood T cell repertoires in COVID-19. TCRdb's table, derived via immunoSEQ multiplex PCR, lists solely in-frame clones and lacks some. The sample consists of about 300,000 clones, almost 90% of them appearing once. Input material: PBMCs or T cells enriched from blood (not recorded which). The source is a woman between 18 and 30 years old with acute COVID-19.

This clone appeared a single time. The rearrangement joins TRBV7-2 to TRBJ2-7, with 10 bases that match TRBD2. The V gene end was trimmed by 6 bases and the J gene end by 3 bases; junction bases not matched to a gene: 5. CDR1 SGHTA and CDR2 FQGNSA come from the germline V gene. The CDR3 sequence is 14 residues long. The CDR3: CASSQGLADYEQYF. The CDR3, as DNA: TGTGCCAGCAGTCAAGGACTAGCGGACTACGAGCAGTACTTC.

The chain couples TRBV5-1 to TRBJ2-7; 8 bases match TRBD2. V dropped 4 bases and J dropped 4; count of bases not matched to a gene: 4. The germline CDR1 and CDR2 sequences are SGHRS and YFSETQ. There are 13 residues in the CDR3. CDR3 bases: TGCGCCAGCAGCCCTCGGGGGGGGTACGAGCAGTACTTC. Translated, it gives CASSPRGGYEQYF.

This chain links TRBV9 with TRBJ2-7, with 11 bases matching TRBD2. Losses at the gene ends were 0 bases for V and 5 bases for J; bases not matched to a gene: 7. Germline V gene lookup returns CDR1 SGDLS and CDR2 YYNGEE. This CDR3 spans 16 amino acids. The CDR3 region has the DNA TGTGCCAGCAGCGTAGGTGGCGTAGCGGGAGGGGACGAGCAGTACTTC. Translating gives CASSVGGVAGGDEQYF.

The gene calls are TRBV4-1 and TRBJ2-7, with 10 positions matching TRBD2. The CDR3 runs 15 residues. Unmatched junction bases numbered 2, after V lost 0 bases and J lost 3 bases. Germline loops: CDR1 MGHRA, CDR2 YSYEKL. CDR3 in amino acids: CASSQDTSGNYEQYF. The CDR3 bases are TGCGCCAGCAGCCAAGATACTAGCGGGAACTACGAGCAGTACTTC.

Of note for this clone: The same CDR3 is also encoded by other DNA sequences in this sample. As DNA, the CDR3 is TGTGCCAGTAGTATAGTAGGGGGCAATCAGCCCCAGCATTTT. The encoded protein is CASSIVGGNQPQHF. V usage is TRBV19 and J usage is TRBJ1-5, with D possibly TRBD1 on 5 matching bases. This CDR3 has 14 residues. Trimming stripped 1 base from V and 2 bases from J, with 6 bases between. Germline CDR1 and CDR2: LNHDA and SQIVND (reference sequence).

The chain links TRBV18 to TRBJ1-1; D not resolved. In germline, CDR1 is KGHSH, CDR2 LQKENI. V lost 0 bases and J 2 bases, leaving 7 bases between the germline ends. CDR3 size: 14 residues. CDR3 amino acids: CASSPPEDNTEAFF. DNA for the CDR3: TGTGCCAGCTCACCACCGGAGGATAACACTGAAGCTTTCTTT.

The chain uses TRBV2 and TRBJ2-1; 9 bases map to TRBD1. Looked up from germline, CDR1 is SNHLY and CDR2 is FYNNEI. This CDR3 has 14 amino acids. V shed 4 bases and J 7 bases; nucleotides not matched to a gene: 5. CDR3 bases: TGTGCCAGCAGTGGACAGGGGGGTCGGAATGAGCAGTTCTTC. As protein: CASSGQGGRNEQFF.

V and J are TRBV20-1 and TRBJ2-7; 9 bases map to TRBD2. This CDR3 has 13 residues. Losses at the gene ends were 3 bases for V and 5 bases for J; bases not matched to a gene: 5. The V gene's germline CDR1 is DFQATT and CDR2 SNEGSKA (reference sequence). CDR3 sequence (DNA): TGCAGTGCTAGTAGCGGGAGACGCGACGAGCAGTACTTC. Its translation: CSASSGRRDEQYF.

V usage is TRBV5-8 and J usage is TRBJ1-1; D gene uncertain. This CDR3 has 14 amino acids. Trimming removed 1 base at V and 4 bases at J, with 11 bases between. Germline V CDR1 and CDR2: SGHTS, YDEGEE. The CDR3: CASSLISGSTEAFF. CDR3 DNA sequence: TGTGCCAGCAGCTTGATTTCGGGATCCACTGAAGCTTTCTTT.

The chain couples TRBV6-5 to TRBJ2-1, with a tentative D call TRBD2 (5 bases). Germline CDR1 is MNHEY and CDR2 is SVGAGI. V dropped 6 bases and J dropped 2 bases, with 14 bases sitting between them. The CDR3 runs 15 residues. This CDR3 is CASRRRTDTYNEQFF. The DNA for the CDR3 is TGTGCCAGCAGAAGGAGGACGGATACCTACAATGAGCAGTTCTTC.

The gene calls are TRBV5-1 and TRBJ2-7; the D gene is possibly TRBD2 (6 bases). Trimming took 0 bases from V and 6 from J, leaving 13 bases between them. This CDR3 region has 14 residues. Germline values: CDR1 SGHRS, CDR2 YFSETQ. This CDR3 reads CASSLAGDGREQYF. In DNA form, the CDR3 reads TGCGCCAGCAGCTTGGCGGGGGATGGACGCGAGCAGTACTTC.

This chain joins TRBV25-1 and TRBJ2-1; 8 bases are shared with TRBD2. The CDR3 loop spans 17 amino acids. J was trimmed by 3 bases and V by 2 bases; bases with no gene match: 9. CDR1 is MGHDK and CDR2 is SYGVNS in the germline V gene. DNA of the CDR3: TGTGCCAGCAGTGAACGCAGTGGGCTAGCGGGCTACAATGAGCAGTTCTTC. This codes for CASSERSGLAGYNEQFF.

CDR3 nucleotide sequence: TGCGCCAGCAGCCCTTTCGGGGGGGAAAGCACAGATACGCAGTATTTT. This encodes CASSPFGGESTDTQYF. The chain links TRBV5-1 to TRBJ2-3; 8 bases agree with TRBD2. CDR1 is SGHRS, CDR2 YFSETQ, per germline. The CDR3 covers 16 residues. V trimming: 4 bases; J trimming: 0 bases; junction bases outside the gene matches: 7.

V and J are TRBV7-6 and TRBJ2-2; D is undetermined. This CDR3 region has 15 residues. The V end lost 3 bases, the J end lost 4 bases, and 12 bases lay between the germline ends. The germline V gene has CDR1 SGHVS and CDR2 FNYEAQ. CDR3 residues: CASSFLGGLTGELFF. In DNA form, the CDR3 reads TGTGCCAGCAGCTTCCTAGGCGGCCTCACCGGGGAGCTGTTTTTT.

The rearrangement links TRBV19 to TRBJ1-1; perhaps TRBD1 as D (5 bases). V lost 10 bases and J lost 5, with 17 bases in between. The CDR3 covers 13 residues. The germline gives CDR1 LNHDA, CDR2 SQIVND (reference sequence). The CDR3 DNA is TGTGCCATTTTGCCTCGGGGGGGAACTGAAGCTTTCTTT. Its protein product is CAILPRGGTEAFF.

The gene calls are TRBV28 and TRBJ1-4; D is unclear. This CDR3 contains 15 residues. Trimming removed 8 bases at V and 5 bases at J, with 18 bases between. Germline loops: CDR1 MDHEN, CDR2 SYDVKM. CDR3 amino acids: CASARGSAANEKLFF. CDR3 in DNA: TGTGCCAGCGCCCGAGGGTCGGCAGCCAATGAAAAACTGTTTTTT.

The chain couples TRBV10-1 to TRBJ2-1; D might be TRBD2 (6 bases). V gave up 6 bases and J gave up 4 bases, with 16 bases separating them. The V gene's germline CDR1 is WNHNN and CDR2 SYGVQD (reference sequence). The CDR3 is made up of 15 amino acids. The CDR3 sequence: CASRRRIGGYNEQFF. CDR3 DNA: TGCGCCAGCAGGAGGAGGATCGGGGGTTACAATGAGCAGTTCTTC.

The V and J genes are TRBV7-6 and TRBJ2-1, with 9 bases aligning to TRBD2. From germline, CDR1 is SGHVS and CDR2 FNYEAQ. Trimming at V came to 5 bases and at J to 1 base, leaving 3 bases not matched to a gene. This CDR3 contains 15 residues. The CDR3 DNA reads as TGTGCCAGCAGCAGACTAGCGGTTTCCTACAATGAGCAGTTCTTC. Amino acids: CASSRLAVSYNEQFF.

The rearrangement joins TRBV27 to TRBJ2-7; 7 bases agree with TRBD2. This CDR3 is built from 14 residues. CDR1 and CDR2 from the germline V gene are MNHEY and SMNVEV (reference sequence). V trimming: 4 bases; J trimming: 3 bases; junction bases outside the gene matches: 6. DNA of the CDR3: TGTGCCAGCAGTTACGAGCGGGGTCTCTACGAGCAGTACTTC. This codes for CASSYERGLYEQYF.

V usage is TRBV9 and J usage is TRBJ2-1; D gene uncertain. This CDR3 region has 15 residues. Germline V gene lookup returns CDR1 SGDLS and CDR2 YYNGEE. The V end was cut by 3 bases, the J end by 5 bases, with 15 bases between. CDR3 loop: CASSGEQQKNNEQFF. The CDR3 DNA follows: TGTGCCAGCAGCGGTGAACAGCAGAAAAACAATGAGCAGTTCTTC. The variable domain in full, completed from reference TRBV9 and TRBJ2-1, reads DSGVTQTPKHLITATGQRVTLRCSPRSGDLSVYWYQQSLDQGLQFLIQYYNGEERAKGNILERFSAQQFPDLHSELNLSSLELGDSALYFCASSGEQQKNNEQFFGPGTRLTVL.

The CDR3 sequence: CASSPRSGSSHEQFF. The CDR3 DNA sequence: TGTGCCAGTAGCCCCAGAAGCGGGAGTTCCCATGAGCAGTTCTTC. V is TRBV19 and J is TRBJ2-1; 8 positions agree with TRBD2. Germline loops: CDR1 LNHDA, CDR2 SQIVND (reference sequence). This CDR3 is built from 15 residues. The ends lost 6 bases at V and 8 bases at J; junction bases unmatched: 12.